This T cell receptor (beta chain) was profiled in a study of T cells after yellow fever vaccination. TCRdb re-analysed the 5' RACE reads in MiXCR, keeping a single row per CDR3 protein. The data contain under 550,000 distinct CDR3 sequences, around a fifth of them singletons. The germline V gene encodes CDR1 SGHRS and CDR2 YFSETQ. Trimming cost V 4 bases and J 3 bases, with 16 bases left between them. The length of the CDR3 is 15 residues. This clonotype occurred a few times. The sequences come from PBMCs, collected 21 days after the first yellow fever vaccination. The chain joins TRBV5-1 to TRBJ2-5; D perhaps matches TRBD2 (5 bases). This TCR derives from a man aged 18 to 35 who received the YFV17D yellow fever vaccine. The CDR3 sequence: CASSPNGLAEETQYF. The CDR3 nucleotides read TGCGCCAGCAGCCCAAATGGGCTAGCAGAAGAGACCCAGTACTTC.